This T cell receptor beta chain was retrieved from a study of cytomegalovirus exposure and HLA in healthy donors (dated by TCRdb to about 2017). As for the study more broadly: An earlier analysis of some 550 of the donors reported approximately 290 Gb of sequence data and around 110 million unique TCR beta sequences from 190 million or so T cells. An early release that covered fewer than 750 HLA-typed donors contained approximately 300 gigabases of sequencing data and tens of millions of unique TCR sequences. Of the roughly 400 genotyped donors, 70% to 90% were placed in the genetic ancestry cluster associated with self-reported Caucasian donors. The study aimed to test whether signatures of past pathogen exposure could be identified by cataloging public T cell receptors. The T cell repertoires of under 750 subjects were profiled by immunosequencing and related to cytomegalovirus serostatus. Besides the first cohort of 500 to 700 subjects, a separate validation cohort made up of 90 to 150 different subjects was used. The study combined high-throughput TCR immunosequencing, statistical association of individual TCRs with disease status, and machine learning to predict cytomegalovirus infection status. In a later analysis, previously published TCR beta repertoires from 500 to 750 donors were re-analyzed and high-resolution HLA genotyping was added so that TCR occurrence patterns could be studied. The later analysis used no new phenotypic data to find candidate immune exposures, relying instead on TCR beta sequences and their occurrence across donors. In an earlier analysis of 550 to 700 of the donors, high-throughput TCR beta sequencing was used to judge whether each TCR beta V gene segment behaved as functional or pseudogenic. Donor age, sex, ethnicity and CMV serostatus were compiled alongside the repertoire data. In a later genetic analysis, genome-wide SNP genotypes for about three fifths of the roughly 670 donors were used, and that subset was treated as a discovery cohort. All discovery cohort repertoires had been generated using a single sequencing platform. Class I and class II HLA loci were covered by the typing at four-digit resolution. The number of typed donors differed by locus: about 629-640 for A, B, C, DRB1 and DQB1; 500 to 550 for DQA1; 600 to 610 for DPA1; and about 450 for DPB1. Four to six DR-DQ haplotypes were handled as single units for association and clustering, since linkage in the cohort was strong. Among roughly 400 genotyped donors of the cohort, an average of approximately 240,000 unique TCR beta nucleotide sequences was sequenced per donor, of which 15% to 20% were non-productive.

Library preparation used the immunoSEQ multiplex PCR assay. The multiplex PCR relied on a mix of 60 forward primers for TCR Vbeta segments and 13 reverse primers for TCR Jbeta segments. Amplification of the CDR3 region of rearranged TCR beta genes was performed with a multiplex PCR assay on genomic DNA. The amplified TCR beta libraries were sequenced on the Illumina HiSeq System as 87-base-pair reads. The paper's processing steps were these. In a later analysis, around 80 million unique TCR beta chains were counted across the 650 to 750 repertoires, and around 10 million of these chains were shared by at least two donors. Raw reads were error-corrected and collapsed into unique sequences with a nearest-neighbor algorithm that merged closely related sequences to remove PCR and sequencing errors. Alignment of CDR3 sequences to IMGT reference sequences was used to assign V, D and J gene segments. For a sequence to be retained, a match of at least six nucleotides to both a V gene segment and a J gene segment was required. Rearrangements were classified as productive when the CDR3 lacked stop codons and remained in frame with V and J, and all other rearrangements were classified as non-productive. Following IMGT convention, CDR3 was defined as the stretch from the second conserved V-encoded cysteine to the conserved J-encoded phenylalanine. In an earlier analysis of some 550 of the donors, sequences lacking an unambiguous match to a single V gene segment were excluded. In an earlier analysis of 587 of the donors, V segments were called functional above 56.7% productive rearrangements and were called segregating when the between-donor standard deviation exceeded 5%. A statistical classification framework was built for diagnosing cytomegalovirus status from the catalog of TCR beta chain sequences. A later analysis assigned V and J genes by comparing TCR nucleotide sequences with IMGT/GENE-DB human TR gene sequences. Using the TCRdist pipeline, a later analysis assigned CDR3 sequences along with most-parsimonious VDJ recombination scenarios. In a later analysis, each TCR beta chain was defined by its CDR3 amino acid sequence together with its V-gene family, and reads without a unique V-gene family were excluded. A later analysis removed 550 to 700 highly shared, low-generation-probability nucleotide sequences to deal with suspected cross-contamination and a sequencing artifact. In a later analysis, a clonal expansion index for each public chain was calculated from normalized within-repertoire ranks of inferred template counts. A later analysis computed generation probabilities with a VDJ recombination model fitted to out-of-frame rearrangements, and checked the results against IGoR. Hypergeometric tests were used in a later analysis to score TCR-TCR, TCR-HLA and TCR-CMV co-occurrence, with a repertoire-size bias correction applied to the TCR pairs. False discovery rates were estimated in a later analysis by permuting HLA or CMV assignments 20 times. In a later analysis, co-occurring TCRs were grouped using DBSCAN, and TCRdist sequence similarity was added for clustering within HLA-allele-positive subsets. Repertoires with fewer than 30,000 or more than 120,000 public chains were left out of co-occurrence clustering, as were a few repertoires with anomalous nucleotide sharing. TCRdb stores this immuneACCESS table with in-frame sequences only. Part of the clones is absent; in the studies checked, under half of the shortfall reflects unresolved V genes, and no reason is known for the rest. V and J calls and clone size are those listed in that table; D and trimming were worked out from the DNA. In this sample the table shows more than 65,000 clones, 60% to 85% of which occur a single time. The ten largest clones capture 5.5% to 7% of the sample.

The cohort comprised 710 or so healthy bone marrow donors. At the time of sampling, every cohort member was nominally healthy, though immune exposures that went unrecorded were likely present. The donor tested CMV seropositive and was one of the 289 seropositive cohort members. A peripheral blood sample was provided by each donor, and peripheral blood mononuclear cells were used for TCR beta sequencing. Genomic DNA was extracted from the blood cell samples with the Qiagen DNeasy Blood Extraction Kit. Results and caveats for the whole study, not just this receptor: Because the 87-base-pair reads could not distinguish some IMGT-functional V segments, including TRBV6-2 and TRBV6-3, those segments were excluded. For the cohort, immune exposure information was limited to CMV serostatus. A later analysis found that most CMV-associated TCR beta chains appeared HLA-restricted, with HLA associations seemingly driven largely by CMV exposure. While some public TCRs were present in many individuals, most TCR sequences turned up only very rarely across donors. In vitro tests confirmed that a few of the cytomegalovirus-associated TCR beta chains recognize cytomegalovirus antigens. Specific HLA alleles were associated with about 17,000 TCR beta sequences at a false discovery rate of 0.05 in a later analysis. In an earlier analysis of 587 of the donors, most TCR beta V segments appeared in productive rearrangements about 87% or about 30% of the time, broadly matching IMGT annotations. In a later analysis, HLA-associated TCR beta chains were found to be more clonally expanded and to have lower generation probabilities than equally common non-associated chains. Assigning TCR associations to individual alleles was difficult when HLA alleles, especially DR and DQ, strongly co-occurred. A further reported finding was that TCR beta sequences accurately predicted the HLA-A and HLA-B alleles for most subjects in the first cohort. The sequencing pipeline was judged likely to have produced a cluster of highly shared sequence variants as a technical artifact. Around 16 rarely observed V segments, including chromosome 9 orphons, were excluded from the earlier analysis of approximately 600 of the donors because counts were too low. In this cohort, only TCR beta chains were sequenced, and detectable features were limited by the absence of alpha or paired-chain data. Cytomegalovirus status was reported to be diagnosed by the classifier with high specificity and sensitivity in both the original and validation cohorts. A later analysis reported that several top co-occurrence clusters appeared linked to parvovirus B19, influenza, CMV and Epstein-Barr virus. Because HLA typing was missing for some donors at each locus, association tests included only the typed subset. A later analysis found that TCR association rates varied across HLA loci, with DRB1 alleles showing the most associated TCRs and HLA-C alleles the fewest. According to a later genetic analysis, donors in an Asian-associated ancestry cluster had fewer N-insertions in productive TCRs than the approximately 630-donor mean. Roughly uniform sequencing depth across donors was assumed in presence/absence analyses, although this assumption may not hold. An association between a missense DCLRE1C variant and V-gene and J-gene trimming of TCR beta chains was found in a later genetic analysis and replicated in an independent cohort. It was suggested by the authors that the approach could potentially be generalized to other disease states and immunological phenotypes. A total of 150 to 200 TCR beta chains were listed by the study as associated with cytomegalovirus. Linkage disequilibrium might explain the correlated functional status among segregating V segments, but an unknown experimental factor could not be ruled out.

CDR1 and CDR2 were assigned from the germline V gene as SGHRS and YFSETQ. Inclusive of the bounding cysteine and phenylalanine, the CDR3 is 14 residues long. Kept here is only the CDR3 DNA, which spans 42 bases and is read in frame from base 1. V has 4 bases trimmed and J has 7 bases trimmed; junction bases matching no gene number 8. Points on this clone: What antigen it recognizes has not been identified. No base qualities exist here, and no much larger clone lies one base off it.

This TCR came from a young man in good health and CMV-seropositive. Sequenced material: PBMCs. The chain is encoded by TRBV5-1 joined to TRBJ2-4; TRBD1 aligns with 7 central bases. The DNA sequence follows: TGCGCCAGCAGCAAAGGACAGGACCCGAACATTCAGTACTTC. It encodes CASSKGQDPNIQYF.